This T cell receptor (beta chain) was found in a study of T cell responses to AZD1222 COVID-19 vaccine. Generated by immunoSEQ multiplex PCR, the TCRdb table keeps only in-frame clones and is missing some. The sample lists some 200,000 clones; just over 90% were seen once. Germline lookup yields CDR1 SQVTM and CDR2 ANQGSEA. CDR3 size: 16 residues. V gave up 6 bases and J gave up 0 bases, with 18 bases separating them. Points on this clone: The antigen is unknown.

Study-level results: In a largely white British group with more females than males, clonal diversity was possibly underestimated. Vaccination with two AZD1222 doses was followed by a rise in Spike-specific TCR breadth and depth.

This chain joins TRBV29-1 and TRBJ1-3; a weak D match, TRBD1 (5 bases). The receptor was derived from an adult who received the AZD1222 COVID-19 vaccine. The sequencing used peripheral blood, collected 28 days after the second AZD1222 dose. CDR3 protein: CSVGDWDRGSGNTIYF. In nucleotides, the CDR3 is TGCAGCGTCGGGGACTGGGATCGAGGCTCTGGAAACACCATATATTTT. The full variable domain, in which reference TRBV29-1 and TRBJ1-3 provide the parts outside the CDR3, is SAVISQKPSRDICQRGTSLTIQCQVDSQVTMMFWYRQQPGQSLTLIATANQGSEATYESGFVIDKFPISRPNLTFSTLTVSNMSPEDSSIYLCSVGDWDRGSGNTIYFGEGSWLTVV.